The 5 T cell receptor beta chains listed next were all sequenced from one sample in a study of T-cell memory formation after mild COVID-19. TCRdb used MiXCR to reprocess the 5' RACE reads, holding one entry per CDR3 protein. The table records just under 550,000 distinct CDR3 sequences, about 20% of them present only once. Sequencing used PBMCs or a T cell subset sorted from them (not recorded which). These receptors all stem from an adult woman who had mild COVID-19 (a few samples of this study predate the infection). Cell type and time point are not known.

V usage is TRBV3-1 and J usage is TRBJ1-1; D might be TRBD1 (5 bases). In germline, CDR1 is LGHDT, CDR2 YNNKEL (reference sequence). The CDR3 is made up of 15 amino acids. The V end was cut by 1 base, the J end by 1 base, with 10 bases between. Written as DNA, the CDR3 is TGTGCCAGCAGCCAAGGGTGGGGGTCGAACACTGAAGCTTTCTTT. It is translated as CASSQGWGSNTEAFF. The variable domain in full, with the rest retrieved from reference TRBV3-1 and TRBJ1-1, is DTAVSQTPKYLVTQMGNDKSIKCEQNLGHDTMYWYKQDSKKFLKIMFSYNNKELIINETVPNRFSPKSPDKAHLNLHINSLELGDSAVYFCASSQGWGSNTEAFFGQGTRLTVV.

The genes are TRBV29-1 and TRBJ2-5; 8 nucleotides match TRBD2. The V gene's germline CDR1 is SQVTM and CDR2 ANQGSEA. The ends lost 5 bases at V and 4 bases at J; junction bases unmatched: 12. CDR3 length: 15 amino acids. The CDR3 spells CSVPVAGRGGETQYF. For the CDR3, the DNA is TGCAGCGTTCCTGTAGCGGGAAGGGGCGGAGAGACCCAGTACTTC.

The sample holds a few counts of this clonotype. V usage is TRBV20-1 and J usage is TRBJ2-1; TRBD2 agrees at 12 bases. V shed 6 bases and J 6 bases; nucleotides not matched to a gene: 9. The germline gives CDR1 DFQATT, CDR2 SNEGSKA (reference sequence). This CDR3 spans 15 amino acids. CDR3 sequence: CSAGASGRVANEQFF. The CDR3 DNA follows: TGCAGTGCGGGGGCTAGCGGGAGGGTCGCCAATGAGCAGTTCTTC.

The chain uses TRBV6-6 and TRBJ2-3; 8 bases fit TRBD2. Unmatched junction bases numbered 8, after V lost 10 bases and J lost 2 bases. The CDR3 contains 14 residues. In germline, CDR1 is MNHNY, CDR2 SVGAGI (reference sequence). CDR3 bases: TGTGCCACCAGGACTAGCTCTACCACAGATACGCAGTATTTT. It yields the protein CATRTSSTTDTQYF.

The chain carries TRBV9 and TRBJ2-7; TRBD1 matches at 10 bases. Germline V lookup: CDR1 SGDLS, CDR2 YYNGEE. The J segment lost 3 bases and the V segment lost 2 bases, leaving 5 bases of the junction unmatched. The CDR3 has 15 residues. CDR3 nucleotides: TGTGCCAGCAGCGTTGGGACAGGGGTAGGCTACGAGCAGTACTTC. Translating it yields CASSVGTGVGYEQYF.